This TCR beta chain was sequenced for a study of blood T cell repertoires in COVID-19. On the study more broadly: The analysed material was cDNA or gDNA that came from T cells, B-cell-depleted T cells, or PBMCs.

Per the original data handling: Counts of nucleated cells, estimated from reference gene primer amplification, were obtained. Sequencing used immunoSEQ multiplex PCR; TCRdb keeps in-frame clones, though not all of them. V and J calls and clone size are those listed in that table; D and trimming were worked out from the DNA. The table has about 98,000 clones, about nine tenths seen once. The V gene's germline CDR1 is SGHTS and CDR2 YDEGEE. There are 18 residues in the CDR3. The ends were cut back, 5 bases at V and 1 base at J, with 24 bases in the middle. The receptor was isolated from a man over 45 with acute or convalescent COVID-19. The chain recombines TRBV5-8 with TRBJ1-1; D ambiguous. Sequenced sample: peripheral blood. The CDR3 sequence: CASSREVVAPRSNTEAFF. CDR3 sequence (DNA): TGTGCCAGCAGTCGTGAAGTAGTGGCCCCTAGGTCGAACACTGAAGCTTTCTTT.